Following are 25 T cell receptor beta chains from one sample sequenced in a study of glioma-infiltrating T cells. TCR alpha and beta CDR3 regions were amplified from RNA using iRepertoire nested multiplex PCR. TCRdb reprocessed the multiplex PCR reads with MiXCR, giving one entry per CDR3 protein. The sample lists fewer than 500,000 distinct CDR3 sequences, roughly 41% seen once, with more than 10% in the top ten. Sample: glioma tissue, nonneoplastic brain tissue, or PBMCs (not recorded which). These receptors were collected from a human donor with low-grade glioma or glioblastoma, undergoing nonglioma brain surgery, or in good health (not recorded which).

Comment on this clonotype: Given a much more abundant clone one base away, this may be a read error. The gene calls are TRBV6-9 and TRBJ1-1; 12 bases match TRBD1. Losses at the gene ends were 5 bases for V and 7 bases for J; bases not matched to a gene: 14. Germline V gene lookup returns CDR1 MNHGY and CDR2 SVAAGI. The CDR3 is 17 residues long. CDR3 in DNA: TGTGCCAGCAGTCATCCTCGGGACAGGGGGCGCGACATTGAAGCTTTCTTT. This gives the protein CASSHPRDRGRDIEAFF.

As concerns this clonotype: Given a much more abundant clone one base away, this may be a read error. The rearrangement uses TRBV6-2 or TRBV6-3 and TRBJ2-3; tentatively, D is TRBD2 (5 bases). The germline V gene has CDR1 MNHEY and CDR2 SVGEGT. V was clipped by 6 bases and J by 4 bases, with 14 bases between them. There are 14 residues in the CDR3. The CDR3: CASSPRSSADTQYF. Written as DNA, the CDR3 is TGTGCCAGCAGCCCTAGGAGTAGCGCAGATACGCAGTATTTT.

This clonotype has a handful of counts. The chain uses TRBV28 and TRBJ2-6, with TRBD1 matching over 8 bases. Trimming cost V 6 bases and J 2 bases; bases outside gene matches: 9. The CDR3 length is 17 residues. Germline V gene data show CDR1 as MDHEN and CDR2 as SYDVKM. CDR3 nucleotide sequence: TGTGCCAGCAGCCCACTAGACAGGGGCGCTGGGGCCAACGTCCTGACTTTC. Translation: CASSPLDRGAGANVLTF.

In the case of this clonotype: With a much larger clone just one base away, this may be a read error. The chain has TRBV15 and TRBJ1-5, with D perhaps TRBD1 (5 bases). Per the germline V gene, CDR1 is LNHNV and CDR2 is YYDKDF (reference sequence). This CDR3 is 16 amino acids long. Trimming shortened V by 1 base and J by 7 bases, and 17 bases separated the two germline ends. CDR3 DNA: TGTGCCACCAGCAGAGCGGGACGAGATCAAGGACAGCCCCAGCATTTT. It is translated as CATSRAGRDQGQPQHF.

This clonotype has more than one count but fewer than ten. CDR3 loop: CASSLGFQLSYEQYF. The CDR3 DNA reads as TGTGCCAGCAGCTTAGGTTTTCAGCTCTCCTACGAGCAGTACTTC. The chain carries TRBV7-2 and TRBJ2-7; unclear D gene. The CDR3 length is 15 residues. The germline V and J ends were trimmed by 1 base and 0 bases, with 10 bases remaining between them. From germline, CDR1 is SGHTA and CDR2 FQGNSA. The full variable domain, with the rest looked up from reference TRBV7-2 and TRBJ2-7, is GAGVSQSPSNKVTEKGKDVELRCDPISGHTALYWYRQSLGQGLEFLIYFQGNSAPDKSGLPSDRFSAERTGGSVSTLTIQRTQQEDSAVYLCASSLGFQLSYEQYFGPGTRLTVT.

The chain uses TRBV20-1 and TRBJ2-1; 8 bases line up with TRBD2. The CDR3 has 15 amino acids. With 2 bases clipped from V and 4 bases from J, the junction kept 7 bases outside the gene matches. Germline lookup yields CDR1 DFQATT and CDR2 SNEGSKA (reference sequence). DNA of the CDR3: TGCAGTGCTAGAACGACAACGGGAGGGTACAATGAGCAGTTCTTC. Its protein is CSARTTTGGYNEQFF.

Only one count was recorded for this clonotype. A much larger clone sits a single nucleotide away, making a read error possible. This chain links TRBV28 with TRBJ1-5, with D perhaps TRBD1 (5 bases). CDR3 size: 15 residues. CDR1 and CDR2 (germline): MDHEN, SYDVKM. The V and J ends lost 3 bases and 3 bases respectively, with 12 bases between them. CDR3 region: CASSLGRYNNQPQHF. The CDR3 DNA reads TGTGCCAGCAGTTTGGGACGGTATAACAATCAGCCCCAGCATTTT.

In DNA form, the CDR3 reads TGTGCCAGCAGTGAAGCTCCAGCCCACGAGCAGTACTTC. This translates into CASSEAPAHEQYF. The V gene is TRBV6-1, the J gene TRBJ2-7; no definite D call. The germline V and J ends were trimmed by 0 bases and 5 bases, with 8 bases remaining between them. CDR3 length: 13 residues. The V gene's germline CDR1 is MNHNS and CDR2 SASEGT.

Comment on this clonotype: A much larger clone differs from this one at a single base, so this may be a read error. V usage is TRBV6-1 and J usage is TRBJ2-3, with 9 bases identical to TRBD1. CDR3 length: 15 amino acids. Germline V gives CDR1 MNHNS, CDR2 SASEGT. In DNA, the CDR3 is TGTGCCTGCAGTACCCACAGGGGGCGCACAGATACGCAGTATTTT. As protein: CACSTHRGRTDTQYF.

This clonotype has only a few counts. The gene calls are TRBV20-1 and TRBJ1-5; D gene ambiguous. V shed 0 bases and J shed 5 bases, with 17 bases lying between them. The CDR3 loop spans 16 amino acids. Germline assignment: CDR1 DFQATT and CDR2 SNEGSKA (reference sequence). CDR3 loop: CSARDLSMADYQPQHF. CDR3 DNA sequence: TGCAGTGCTAGAGATCTTAGCATGGCAGACTATCAGCCCCAGCATTTT.

This clonotype was seen many times. J is TRBJ2-7 and V is TRBV28; D uncertain. The germline V and J ends were trimmed by 3 bases and 4 bases, with 7 bases remaining between them. The CDR3 extends over 12 amino acids. Germline V gives CDR1 MDHEN, CDR2 SYDVKM. CDR3 in amino acids: CASSFMDYEQYF. The CDR3 region has the DNA TGTGCCAGCAGTTTTATGGATTACGAGCAGTACTTC.

This clonotype was counted only a few times. This chain links TRBV18 with TRBJ2-3, with no clear D. The V gene lost 6 bases and the J gene lost 2 bases, with 9 bases spanning the gap. Germline lookup yields CDR1 KGHSH and CDR2 LQKENI. This CDR3 is 13 amino acids long. The CDR3 DNA is TGTGCCAGCTCCCCAGTTTCCACAGATACGCAGTATTTT. This encodes CASSPVSTDTQYF.

CDR3 sequence: CSALAGGRNYGEQYF. The CDR3 coding sequence is TGCAGCGCTTTAGCGGGAGGCAGGAACTACGGCGAGCAGTACTTC. V and J are TRBV29-1 and TRBJ2-7; 10 bases match TRBD2. Germline loops: CDR1 SQVTM, CDR2 ANQGSEA. The CDR3 has 15 residues. V trimming: 7 bases; J trimming: 6 bases; junction bases outside the gene matches: 15.

The chain employs TRBV2 and TRBJ1-5; D is ambiguous. The V end was cut by 6 bases, the J end by 0 bases, with 9 bases between. Germline CDR1 and CDR2: SNHLY and FYNNEI. This CDR3 region has 14 residues. This CDR3 reads CASRIGFSNQPQHF. The DNA of the CDR3 is TGTGCCAGCAGGATCGGCTTTAGCAATCAGCCCCAGCATTTT.

This clonotype was counted a few times. J is TRBJ2-7 and V is TRBV27, with 10 bases that match TRBD1. Losses at the gene ends were 4 bases for V and 6 bases for J; bases not matched to a gene: 9. The CDR3 runs to 15 residues. Germline CDR1 is MNHEY and CDR2 is SMNVEV (reference sequence). CDR3 in DNA: TGTGCCAGCAGTTCGGGGGACAGGGGCGTTTTCGAGCAGTACTTC. Translation: CASSSGDRGVFEQYF.

This clonotype has ten or more counts. The rearrangement joins TRBV20-1 to TRBJ1-5, with 7 bases aligning to TRBD1. The CDR3 has 13 residues. Germline V gene sequence: CDR1 DFQATT, CDR2 SNEGSKA (reference sequence). J was trimmed by 3 bases and V by 3 bases; bases with no gene match: 2. CDR3: CSARTGNNQPQHF. The DNA of the CDR3 is TGCAGTGCTAGGACAGGGAACAATCAGCCCCAGCATTTT.

This chain joins TRBV7-6 and TRBJ2-7, with D possibly matching TRBD1 (6 bases). Germline CDR1 SGHVS, CDR2 FNYEAQ. The V end lost 4 bases, the J end lost 4 bases, and 14 bases lay between the germline ends. The CDR3 length is 14 residues. As DNA, the CDR3 is TGTGCCAGCAGCTCTACAACAGGGATTTACGAGCAGTACTTC. Amino acid sequence: CASSSTTGIYEQYF.

The CDR3 reads CASSPDSVYSYEQYF. The CDR3 DNA reads as TGTGCCAGCAGCCCAGACAGCGTTTACTCCTACGAGCAGTACTTC. This chain links TRBV7-9 with TRBJ2-7; D possibly corresponds to TRBD1 (5 bases). The CDR3 contains 15 residues. CDR1 is SEHNR and CDR2 is FQNEAQ in the germline V gene (reference sequence). V was clipped by 5 bases and J by 0 bases, with 14 bases between them.

As to this clonotype: A much larger clone lies a single base off, so this may be a read error. The gene calls are TRBV6-6 and TRBJ2-7, with 7 nucleotides matching TRBD2. The germline CDR1 and CDR2 sequences are MNHNY and SVGAGI (reference sequence). Trimming removed 11 bases from V and 0 bases from J; junction bases left unmatched: 7. The CDR3 is 13 residues long. In DNA, the CDR3 is TGTGCCCGCGGGACTACACCCTCCTACGAGCAGTACTTC. This codes for CARGTTPSYEQYF.

This clonotype was detected many times. This CDR3 is CASSERSAGGIYEQYF. The CDR3 bases are TGTGCCAGCAGTGAAAGATCGGCAGGGGGTATCTACGAGCAGTACTTC. The chain uses TRBV6-1 and TRBJ2-7; 7 positions agree with TRBD1. The germline V gene encodes CDR1 MNHNS and CDR2 SASEGT. Trimming at V came to 2 bases and at J to 3 bases, leaving 10 bases not matched to a gene. This CDR3 region has 16 residues.

This clonotype was counted ten times or more. The V gene is TRBV20-1, the J gene TRBJ1-1; D remains ambiguous. Germline V gene lookup returns CDR1 DFQATT and CDR2 SNEGSKA (reference sequence). Trimming removed 6 bases at V and 1 base at J, with 9 bases between. The length of the CDR3 is 12 residues. CDR3 nucleotide sequence: TGCAGTGCCATGACTGGGAACACTGAAGCTTTCTTT. Its protein is CSAMTGNTEAFF.

The chain is built from TRBV4-1 and TRBJ2-7; TRBD2 is a possible D gene (6 bases). The CDR3 is 16 residues long. V lost 5 bases to trimming and J lost 3 bases, with 20 bases between them. CDR1 MGHRA and CDR2 YSYEKL come from the germline V gene. The CDR3 DNA reads as TGCGCCAGCAGCTTAGTTCGGGGGAGTAGGAACTACGAGCAGTACTTC. As protein: CASSLVRGSRNYEQYF.

There are a few counts of this clonotype. The chain couples TRBV10-3 to TRBJ1-2; weak D call: TRBD1 (6 bases). The germline V gene has CDR1 ENHRY and CDR2 SYGVKD. Trimming cost V 6 bases and J 4 bases, with 15 bases left between them. This CDR3 has 14 amino acids. DNA of the CDR3: TGTGCCATCAGAAACAGGGTATCATTCTATGGCTACACCTTC. It codes for CAIRNRVSFYGYTF.

The V call is TRBV2, the J call TRBJ2-3; 7 bases map to TRBD1. The germline V gene has CDR1 SNHLY and CDR2 FYNNEI. This CDR3 comprises 14 residues. The V segment lost 7 bases and the J segment 9 bases; nucleotides outside the gene matches: 13. The CDR3 protein is CASTDLRDSSTQYF. The CDR3 DNA is TGTGCCAGCACCGACCTCCGGGACAGCTCCACGCAGTATTTT. Complete variable domain (other parts from reference TRBV2 and TRBJ2-3): EPEVTQTPSHQVTQMGQEVILRCVPISNHLYFYWYRQILGQKVEFLVSFYNNEISEKSEIFDDQFSVERPDGSNFTLKIRSTKLEDSAMYFCASTDLRDSSTQYFGPGTRLTVL.

This chain joins TRBV27 and TRBJ2-4; possibly TRBD1 for D (5 bases). The germline V and J ends were trimmed by 6 bases and 3 bases, with 27 bases remaining between them. Germline V gene lookup returns CDR1 MNHEY and CDR2 SMNVEV (reference sequence). CDR3 length: 19 residues. The CDR3 bases are TGTGCCAGCAGAGACAGTATGGTCATCGGGTACGACGGCAAAAACATTCAGTACTTC. Translation gives CASRDSMVIGYDGKNIQYF.